This T cell receptor (beta chain) originates from a study of T cells in Graves' hyperthyroidism and ophthalmopathy. RNA transcripts served as the template for amplifying TCR beta CDR3 regions. First-round RT-PCR of the TCR CDR3 relied on the HTBI primer set. TCRdb fed the multiplex PCR reads into MiXCR, producing one record per CDR3 protein. The sample holds some 500,000 distinct CDR3 sequences; approximately 15% are singletons and the top ten take under 20%. This clonotype was seen ten or more times. Its antigen is unidentified. Diagnostic assessment was based on clinical symptoms, serum thyroxine and TRAb, thyroid ultrasound and orbital computed tomography. The authors obtained PBMCs from roughly 10 ml of fresh peripheral blood. General study results and limits: Expanded thyroid clonotypes (above 0.001) were mostly also found in blood.

The receptor's source is a woman between 18 and 29 years old with Graves' hyperthyroidism. The sample was blood.

CDR3 in amino acids: CATSDSGGWGASQPQHF. The CDR3 DNA sequence: TGTGCCACCAGTGATTCGGGAGGGTGGGGGGCTAGTCAGCCCCAGCATTTT. The chain has TRBV24-1 and TRBJ1-5; possible D gene TRBD1, 6 bases. Germline V CDR1 and CDR2: KGHDR, SFDVKD. This CDR3 contains 17 residues. Trimming cost V 2 bases and J 6 bases, with 19 bases left between them.